This T cell receptor beta chain is drawn from a study of T cell repertoires in cytomegalovirus infection. Overall study context: Indications of both CMV infection and matching HLA type were provided by public TCR beta signatures. Notes on the study in general: Summed frequency of shared TCR beta families picked out CMV carriers who also had the relevant HLA. HLA-C-restricted, CMV-specific TCR beta clonotypes were dominant ex vivo.

The CDR3 consists of 13 residues. Germline CDR1 is MNHEY and CDR2 is SVGEGT. The V gene lost 2 bases and the J gene lost 0 bases, with 5 bases spanning the gap. This clonotype was observed a handful of times. Its antigen remains unidentified. TCRdb used MiXCR to reprocess the reads, holding one entry per CDR3 protein. The table includes more than 400,000 distinct CDR3 sequences, 26% detected once. The TCR originated in a human donor in good health (CMV status not recorded). Some clones in this sample may be carry-over from other donors' samples. This chain links TRBV6-2 or TRBV6-3 with TRBJ2-7; the D gene is possibly TRBD1 (5 bases). The sequenced sample consisted of PBMCs. The DNA of the CDR3 is TGTGCCAGCAGTTACGGGGCCTCCTACGAGCAGTACTTC. Translated, it gives CASSYGASYEQYF.